This record covers a single TCR beta chain. Its specific antigen is unknown. Per-base quality was not reported, and no clone a single base away is much larger than it. Library preparation was by the immunoSEQ multiplex PCR assay. The table was pulled from immuneACCESS by TCRdb, which kept in-frame rearrangements only. Such tables lose some clones; where checked, under half of the loss comes from unresolved V genes, and the rest has no known cause. This sample has roughly 40,000 clones in its table, and 75% to 95% of those were observed once. Of the sample, less than 0.45% falls within the top ten clones. This specimen belongs to a study of T cell changes during pregnancy in multiple sclerosis (dated by TCRdb to between 2017 and 2020). Background for the entire study: The study examined how the T cell repertoire changed over the course of pregnancy in women with multiple sclerosis.

V lost 5 bases and J lost 1 base; the stretch between them is 12 bases long. According to the germline V gene (reference sequence), CDR1 reads GTSNPN and CDR2 reads SVGIG. The CDR3 holds 14 amino acids from the cysteine to the phenylalanine. Just CDR3 DNA is preserved here, 42 bases in frame from base 1. The starting material was CD4+ T cells from peripheral blood mononuclear cells, obtained in the third trimester of pregnancy. The source of this sequence is a female donor with multiple sclerosis, enrolled in a pregnancy study. The rearranged segments are TRBV30 and TRBJ2-4; tentative D gene TRBD1, with 6 bases matching. The CDR3 corresponds to CAWAHRVAKNIQYF. The sequenced DNA is TGTGCCTGGGCCCACAGGGTCGCCAAAAACATTCAGTACTTC.